The present entry profiles one TCR beta chain with its context. These data belong to a study of blood T cell repertoires in COVID-19. As for the study in general: Acute-phase and convalescent COVID-19 samples originated in the United States, Italy and Spain. Sources were T cells, B-cell-depleted T cells, or PBMCs; the material itself was cDNA or gDNA.

Clinical history reported by participants formed the basis on which cohorts were assigned. Original analysis: Amplification of reference gene primers provided the estimated nucleated cell counts. TCRdb's table, derived via immunoSEQ multiplex PCR, lists solely in-frame clones and lacks some. V and J calls and clone size are those listed in that table; D and trimming were worked out from the DNA. The repertoire holds over 350,000 clones, 70% to 90% seen once, with approximately 2% in the top ten. Sequenced material: PBMCs or T cells enriched from blood (not recorded which). The receptor was isolated from a woman between 18 and 30 years old with acute COVID-19.

The CDR3 here is CASSQEAGFYEQYF. The CDR3 nucleotides are TGCGCCAGCAGCCAAGAAGCCGGTTTCTACGAGCAGTACTTC. V usage is TRBV4-3 and J usage is TRBJ2-7; unclear D gene. V gave up 0 bases and J gave up 3 bases, with 9 bases separating them. Germline CDR1 LGHNA, CDR2 YSLEER. The CDR3 length is 14 residues.